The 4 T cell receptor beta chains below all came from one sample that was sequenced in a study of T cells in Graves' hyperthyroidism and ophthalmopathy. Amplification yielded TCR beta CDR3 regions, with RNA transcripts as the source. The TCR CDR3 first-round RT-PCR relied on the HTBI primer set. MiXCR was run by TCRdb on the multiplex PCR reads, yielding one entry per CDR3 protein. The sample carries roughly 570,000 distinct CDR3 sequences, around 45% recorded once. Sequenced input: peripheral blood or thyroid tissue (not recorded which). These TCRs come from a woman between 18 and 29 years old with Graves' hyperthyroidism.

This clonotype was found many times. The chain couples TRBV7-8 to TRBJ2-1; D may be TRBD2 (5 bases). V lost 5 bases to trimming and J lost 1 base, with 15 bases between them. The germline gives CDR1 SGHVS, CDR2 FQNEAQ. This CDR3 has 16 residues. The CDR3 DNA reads TGTGCCAGCAGCACATCGCAGGACTCTTCCTACAATGAGCAGTTCTTC. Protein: CASSTSQDSSYNEQFF.

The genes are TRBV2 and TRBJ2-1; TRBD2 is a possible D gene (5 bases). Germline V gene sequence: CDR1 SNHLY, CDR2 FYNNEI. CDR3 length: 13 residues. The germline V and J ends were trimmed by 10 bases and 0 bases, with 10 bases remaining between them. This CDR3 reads CATHRDSYNEQFF. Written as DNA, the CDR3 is TGTGCCACCCACCGGGACTCCTACAATGAGCAGTTCTTC.

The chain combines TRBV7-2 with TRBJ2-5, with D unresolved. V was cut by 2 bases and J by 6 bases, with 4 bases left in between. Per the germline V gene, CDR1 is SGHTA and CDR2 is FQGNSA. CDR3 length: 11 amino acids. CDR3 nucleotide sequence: TGTGCCAGCAGCTTATCTAAGACCCAGTACTTC. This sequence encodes CASSLSKTQYF.

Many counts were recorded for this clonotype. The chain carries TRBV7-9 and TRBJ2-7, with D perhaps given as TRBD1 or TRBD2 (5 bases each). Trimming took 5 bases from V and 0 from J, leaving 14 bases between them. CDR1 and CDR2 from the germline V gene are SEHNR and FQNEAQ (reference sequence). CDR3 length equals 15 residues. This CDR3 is CASSKPGRSSYEQYF. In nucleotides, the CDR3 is TGTGCCAGCAGCAAACCGGGGCGGAGCTCCTACGAGCAGTACTTC.